The present T cell receptor beta chain was sequenced within a study of T cells in Graves' hyperthyroidism and ophthalmopathy. Study context: Any treatment followed the collection of peripheral blood at initial diagnosis. Study-wide results and caveats: In the blood, most expanded thyroid clonotypes above 0.001 appeared as well.

RNA transcripts were the template for amplifying TCR beta CDR3 regions. Initially, a first-round RT-PCR of the TCR CDR3 employed the HTBI primer set. TCRdb reprocessed the multiplex PCR reads with MiXCR, giving one entry per CDR3 protein. The sample contains 800,000 or so distinct CDR3 sequences, approximately 40% of which appear only once. This CDR3 has 14 residues. With 5 bases removed from V and 7 bases from J, the gap between germline ends came to 17 bases. The count of this clonotype is one. Its antigen remains unidentified. The CDR3 carries no conserved terminal phenylalanine or tryptophan, so it likely arises from a read error.

The sample taken for sequencing was blood. The J gene is TRBJ1-1, the V gene TRBV12-3 or TRBV12-4, with D maybe TRBD1 (6 bases). This receptor was taken from a young man with Graves' hyperthyroidism. CDR3: CASSPRGGSLEAFL. The CDR3 nucleotides read TGTGCCAGCAGTCCTAGGGGGGGGTCCCTTGAAGCTTTCCTT.